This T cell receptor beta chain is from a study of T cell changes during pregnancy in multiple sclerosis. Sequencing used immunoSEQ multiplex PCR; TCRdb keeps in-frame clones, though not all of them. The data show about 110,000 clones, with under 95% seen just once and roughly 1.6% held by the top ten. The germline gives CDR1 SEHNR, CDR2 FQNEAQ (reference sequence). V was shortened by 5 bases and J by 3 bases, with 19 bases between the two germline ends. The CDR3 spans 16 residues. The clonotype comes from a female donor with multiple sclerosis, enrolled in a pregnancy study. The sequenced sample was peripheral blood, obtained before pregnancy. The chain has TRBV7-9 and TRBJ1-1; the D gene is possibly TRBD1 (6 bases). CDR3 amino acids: CASSLDRNFKDTEAFF. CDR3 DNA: TGTGCCAGCAGCCTCGACAGGAACTTTAAGGACACTGAAGCTTTCTTT. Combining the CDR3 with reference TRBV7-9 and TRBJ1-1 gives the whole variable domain DTGVSQNPRHKITKRGQNVTFRCDPISEHNRLYWYRQTLGQGPEFLTYFQNEAQLEKSRLLSDRFSAERPKGSFSTLEIQRTEQGDSAMYLCASSLDRNFKDTEAFFGQGTRLTVV.